A selection of T cell receptor beta chains follows, all from one sample in a study of cytomegalovirus exposure and HLA in healthy donors. Method: immunoSEQ multiplex PCR; TCRdb's copy keeps in-frame clones and lacks some. The sample shows some 120,000 clones, 60% to 85% of them seen only once. Sequencing input: PBMCs. These receptors all come from a woman aged 40 to 49 in good health and CMV-seropositive. The CDR3 runs from the conserved cysteine through the conserved F or W. The D gene is left open where the match is weak. Not all rows give a size; the values are once, few, many and, for expanded clones, a class.

. | TRBJ2-2 | TRBV6-5 | TRBD2 | CASRRSGIVTGELFF | TGTGCCAGCAGACGTAGCGGGATAGTCACCGGGGAGCTGTTTTTT
. | TRBJ1-1 | TRBV7-2 | TRBD1 | CASSYTGGNTEAFF | TGTGCCAGCAGCTACACAGGGGGGAACACTGAAGCTTTCTTT
few | TRBJ1-3 | TRBV11-2 | TRBD1 | CASSLGTGGVSGNTIYF | TGTGCCAGCAGCTTAGGGACAGGGGGTGTCTCTGGAAACACCATATATTTT
few | TRBJ1-2 | TRBV25-1 | . | CASSLSYGYTF | TGTGCCAGCAGTCTTTCCTATGGCTACACCTTC
once | TRBJ2-3 | TRBV5-1 | . | CASSLNTDTQYF | TGCGCCAGCAGCCTAAACACAGATACGCAGTATTTT
. | TRBJ2-1 | TRBV5-1 | TRBD2 | CASSSFGTSYEANEQFF | TGCGCCAGCAGCTCGTTTGGGACTAGCTACGAGGCGAATGAGCAGTTCTTC
. | TRBJ1-6 | TRBV30 | TRBD1 | CAWNDRGNSPLHF | TGTGCCTGGAACGACAGGGGGAATTCACCCCTCCACTTT
. | TRBJ2-1 | TRBV28 | . | CASSEYGERNNEQFF | TGTGCCAGCAGTGAATATGGAGAGCGAAACAATGAGCAGTTCTTC
. | TRBJ2-1 | TRBV5-8 | . | CASSLDSSYNEQFF | TGTGCCAGCAGCTTGGACAGCTCCTACAATGAGCAGTTCTTC
. | TRBJ2-7 | TRBV30 | TRBD1 | CAWSTGQGSYEQYF | TGTGCCTGGAGTACGGGACAGGGCTCCTACGAGCAGTACTTC
. | TRBJ2-7 | TRBV7-8 | . | CASSPAGTQQYF | TGTGCCAGCAGCCCAGCCGGGACACAGCAGTACTTC
. | TRBJ2-7 | TRBV7-2 | . | CASGVTGSSYEQYF | TGTGCCAGCGGCGTAACAGGGAGCTCCTACGAGCAGTACTTC
few | TRBJ2-5 | TRBV6-5 | . | CASSVTGLRETQYF | TGTGCCAGCAGCGTTACAGGGCTCAGGGAGACCCAGTACTTC
. | TRBJ2-2 | TRBV6-1 | . | CASSELSPGELFF | TGTGCCAGCAGTGAACTGAGTCCAGGGGAGCTGTTTTTT
medium-sized | TRBJ2-5 | TRBV28 | TRBD2 | CASTTGTSGYQETQYF | TGTGCCAGTACCACGGGGACTAGCGGATACCAAGAGACCCAGTACTTC
. | TRBJ1-2 | TRBV4-1 | . | CASSQDLGGRSYGYTF | TGCGCCAGCAGCCAAGACCTTGGCGGTCGGAGCTATGGCTACACCTTC
. | TRBJ1-2 | TRBV18 | TRBD1 | CASSVDRVLNYGYTF | TGTGCCAGCTCTGTGGACAGGGTACTTAACTATGGCTACACCTTC
. | TRBJ2-3 | TRBV2 | TRBD2 | CASSARLAGSTDTQYF | TGTGCCAGCAGTGCCCGACTAGCGGGGAGCACAGATACGCAGTATTTT
. | TRBJ1-5 | TRBV28 | TRBD1 | CASSAPAGQARQPQHF | TGTGCCAGCAGTGCCCCCGCGGGACAGGCCCGTCAGCCCCAGCATTTT
few | TRBJ1-1 | TRBV5-6 | . | CASSLAGSRTEAFF | TGTGCCAGCAGCTTGGCGGGGAGTCGAACTGAAGCTTTCTTT
. | TRBJ2-5 | TRBV9 | . | CASSVAAGDSETQYF | TGTGCCAGCAGCGTAGCGGCAGGGGATTCGGAGACCCAGTACTTC
. | TRBJ1-2 | TRBV4-3 | . | CASSQGLLGGNYGYTF | TGCGCCAGCAGCCAAGGGTTGTTGGGGGGGAACTATGGCTACACCTTC
. | TRBJ1-1 | TRBV9 | . | CASSATGGTEAFF | TGTGCCAGCAGCGCCACGGGGGGCACTGAAGCTTTCTTT
. | TRBJ2-7 | TRBV6-6 | . | CASSLHRSTTYEQYF | TGTGCCAGCAGTCTACATCGCTCAACTACCTACGAGCAGTACTTC
. | TRBJ1-1 | TRBV30 | TRBD1 | CAWSLMGQLNTEAFF | TGTGCCTGGAGCCTTATGGGACAGTTGAACACTGAAGCTTTCTTT
. | TRBJ1-1 | TRBV19 | TRBD1 | CASSAKTGGHTEAFF | TGTGCCAGTAGTGCCAAGACAGGGGGGCACACTGAAGCTTTCTTT
few | TRBJ2-1 | TRBV7-2 | TRBD1 | CASSPLDRGLYNEQFF | TGTGCCAGCAGCCCTCTCGACAGGGGGCTTTACAATGAGCAGTTCTTC
. | TRBJ2-1 | TRBV9 | . | CASSDGQSSYNEQFF | TGTGCCAGCAGCGACGGACAGAGCTCCTACAATGAGCAGTTCTTC
. | TRBJ2-7 | TRBV4-3 | . | CASSQDRASVSYEQYF | TGCGCCAGCAGCCAAGATCGAGCTAGCGTCTCCTACGAGCAGTACTTC
. | TRBJ1-4 | TRBV19 | . | CASSPPRQSSTNEKLFF | TGTGCCAGTAGTCCCCCCAGGCAGTCTTCAACTAATGAAAAACTGTTTTTT
. | TRBJ1-2 | TRBV6-5 | . | CASSYSMVEGYGYTF | TGTGCCAGCAGTTACTCGATGGTGGAGGGCTATGGCTACACCTTC
once | TRBJ2-2 | TRBV14 | . | CASSQGSGQALHGELFF | TGTGCCAGCAGCCAAGGATCTGGGCAGGCTCTTCACGGGGAGCTGTTTTTT
. | TRBJ2-5 | TRBV6-1 | TRBD2 | CASSESVAGGLGQETQYF | TGTGCCAGCAGTGAATCGGTAGCGGGGGGACTAGGGCAAGAGACCCAGTACTTC
. | TRBJ2-7 | TRBV5-1 | TRBD2 | CASSLREAYEQYF | TGCGCCAGCAGCTTGCGGGAGGCCTACGAGCAGTACTTC
. | TRBJ1-1 | TRBV5-6 | . | CASSLPGHIDSGANTEAFF | TGTGCCAGCAGCTTACCAGGACACATAGACTCCGGAGCGAACACTGAAGCTTTCTTT
. | TRBJ1-4 | TRBV30 | . | CAWSVGQRDNEKLFF | TGTGCCTGGAGTGTAGGACAGCGCGATAATGAAAAACTGTTTTTT
few | TRBJ2-3 | TRBV5-1 | TRBD2 | CASSSGTSGRADTQYF | TGCGCCAGCAGCTCGGGGACTAGCGGGAGGGCAGATACGCAGTATTTT
once | TRBJ2-7 | TRBV27 | . | CASSSGSTYEQYF | TGTGCCAGCAGTTCCGGGTCAACCTACGAGCAGTACTTC
. | TRBJ1-1 | TRBV7-3 | TRBD1 | CASSFRGQANTEAFF | TGTGCCAGCAGCTTCCGGGGACAGGCAAACACTGAAGCTTTCTTT
. | TRBJ1-1 | TRBV10-3 | . | CASRQLDQGTEAFF | TGTGCCTCGCGACAGCTAGATCAGGGCACTGAAGCTTTCTTT
. | TRBJ2-7 | TRBV5-6 | TRBD2 | CASSLIPSGPSYSYEQYF | TGTGCCAGCAGCTTGATCCCTAGCGGACCCTCATACTCCTACGAGCAGTACTTC
few | TRBJ2-7 | TRBV28 | . | CATNGAGLLIEQYF | TGTGCCACCAATGGGGCAGGGTTGCTGATCGAGCAGTACTTC
. | TRBJ2-5 | TRBV9 | . | CASSVGMGAQETQYF | TGTGCCAGCAGCGTAGGTATGGGGGCCCAAGAGACCCAGTACTTC
. | TRBJ1-2 | TRBV7-9 | . | CASSLGAGYPYGYTF | TGTGCCAGCAGCTTAGGGGCAGGGTACCCCTATGGCTACACCTTC
. | TRBJ2-1 | TRBV7-2 | TRBD1 | CASSLGLRGRGALHNEQFF | TGTGCCAGCAGCTTAGGCCTCAGGGGGCGCGGAGCTCTTCACAATGAGCAGTTCTTC
few | TRBJ2-2 | TRBV28 | TRBD2 | CASSSPGTSGMKTGELFF | TGTGCCAGCAGTTCTCCCGGGACTAGCGGGATGAAGACCGGGGAGCTGTTTTTT
. | TRBJ2-7 | TRBV5-6 | TRBD1 | CASSLDRVSPYEQYF | TGTGCCAGCAGCCTGGACAGGGTAAGCCCCTACGAGCAGTACTTC
. | TRBJ2-1 | TRBV5-5 | . | CASSSLGATYNEQFF | TGTGCCAGCAGCTCATTGGGGGCCACCTACAATGAGCAGTTCTTC
. | TRBJ1-1 | TRBV7-9 | . | CASSLTERTEAFF | TGTGCCAGCAGTTTAACCGAGAGAACTGAAGCTTTCTTT
. | TRBJ2-3 | TRBV4-1 | TRBD1 | CASSQDRGTDTQYF | TGCGCCAGCAGCCAGGACAGGGGGACAGATACGCAGTATTTT
. | TRBJ2-7 | TRBV6-6 | TRBD2 | CASSSAGVYEQYF | TGTGCCAGCAGTTCAGCGGGAGTTTACGAGCAGTACTTC
. | TRBJ2-3 | TRBV20-1 | . | CSATKGDTQYF | TGCAGTGCTACCAAGGGGGATACGCAGTATTTT
. | TRBJ1-6 | TRBV5-1 | TRBD1 | CASSMSSAGTGNNSPLHF | TGCGCCAGCAGCATGAGCTCGGCCGGGACAGGGAACAATTCACCCCTCCACTTT